The 9 T cell receptor beta chains below were found in one sample sequenced in a study of CD8 T cells in ankylosing spondylitis. From the 5' RACE reads, TCRdb called clonotypes with MiXCR, one entry per CDR3 protein. This sample carries under 150,000 distinct CDR3 sequences, approximately 9.7% of them seen once, and the ten largest clones take 3% to 4%. Material for sequencing was blood, either unsorted or a sorted T cell fraction (not recorded which). The receptor source for this set is a male donor with ankylosing spondylitis or in good health (not recorded which).

A remark on this clonotype: This may be a read error: a much more frequent sequence differs by one nucleotide. The rearrangement links TRBV20-1 to TRBJ2-4, with D unresolved. In germline, CDR1 is DFQATT, CDR2 SNEGSKA (reference sequence). CDR3 size: 12 residues. The CDR3 coding sequence is TGCAGTGCTAGCTCAGACAAAAACAGTCAGTACTTC. Protein sequence: CSASSDKNSQYF.

In its sample, this clonotype was seen many times. This chain joins TRBV15 and TRBJ1-1; D remains unclear. V was pared by 5 bases and J by 6 bases, with 13 bases between. This CDR3 contains 13 residues. The germline V gene encodes CDR1 LNHNV and CDR2 YYDKDF (reference sequence). CDR3 region: CATSSRLGSEAFF. CDR3 nucleotides: TGTGCCACCAGCTCTCGTCTAGGGTCTGAAGCTTTCTTT.

This clonotype has ten or more counts. The gene calls are TRBV28 and TRBJ1-2; 7 nucleotides line up with TRBD1. The CDR3 is 15 residues long. Per germline, CDR1 MDHEN and CDR2 SYDVKM. V shed 3 bases and J 8 bases; nucleotides not matched to a gene: 12. CDR3: CASSFAEGAAGGYTF. The CDR3 DNA follows: TGTGCCAGCAGTTTCGCGGAGGGGGCGGCTGGCGGCTACACCTTC.

This chain joins TRBV5-6 and TRBJ1-2; D is unresolved. CDR3 length: 14 amino acids. The germline gives CDR1 SGHDT, CDR2 YYEEEE. V lost 6 bases, J lost 6 bases, and 18 bases lay in between. The CDR3 here is CASTNGVAPHGYTF. In DNA, the CDR3 is TGTGCCAGCACCAATGGGGTAGCGCCCCATGGCTACACCTTC.

This clonotype was picked up many times. The V gene is TRBV12-3 or TRBV12-4, the J gene TRBJ2-3; TRBD2 aligns across 10 bases. This CDR3 region has 17 residues. V lost 1 base and J lost 6; bases outside the gene matches: 10. The CDR3 nucleotides are TGTGCCAGCAGTTTAGGGGCTAGCGGGAGTGTAGGGGATACGCAGTATTTT. This gives the protein CASSLGASGSVGDTQYF.

In this sample, this clonotype turned up many times. The rearrangement joins TRBV7-2 to TRBJ2-3; D unresolved. Trimming took 1 base from V and 6 from J, leaving 14 bases between them. The CDR3 is 15 residues long. Germline V gene sequence: CDR1 SGHTA, CDR2 FQGNSA. CDR3 residues: CASSLVGLGRDTQYF. CDR3 coding DNA: TGTGCCAGCAGCTTAGTCGGGCTAGGCCGGGATACGCAGTATTTT.

This clonotype has at least ten counts. The chain has TRBV6-1 and TRBJ2-1; TRBD2 matches at 11 bases. There are 14 residues in the CDR3. V gave up 6 bases and J gave up 4 bases; unmatched junction bases: 2. Germline loops: CDR1 MNHNS, CDR2 SASEGT. CDR3 coding DNA: TGTGCCAGCAGCATAGCGGGAGGGTACAATGAGCAGTTCTTC. Protein product: CASSIAGGYNEQFF.

The table lists this clonotype with many counts. The V call is TRBV7-2, the J call TRBJ2-7; a possible D gene is TRBD1 (6 bases). Trimming took off 5 bases at V and 3 bases at J, with 20 bases between the two ends. This CDR3 is built from 16 residues. In germline, CDR1 is SGHTA, CDR2 FQGNSA. CDR3 sequence: CASSTDRRPVFYEQYF. As DNA, the CDR3 is TGTGCCAGCAGCACCGACAGGCGCCCCGTTTTCTACGAGCAGTACTTC.

This clonotype was seen a handful of times. The chain is built from TRBV4-3 and TRBJ2-5; 12 nucleotides match TRBD2. This CDR3 has 18 amino acids. Trimming removed 0 bases from V and 2 bases from J; junction bases left unmatched: 7. Germline lookup yields CDR1 LGHNA and CDR2 YSLEER. The CDR3 nucleotides read TGCGCCAGCAGCCAAGATCTGCCGGGACTAGCGGGTCAAGAGACCCAGTACTTC. Residues: CASSQDLPGLAGQETQYF.